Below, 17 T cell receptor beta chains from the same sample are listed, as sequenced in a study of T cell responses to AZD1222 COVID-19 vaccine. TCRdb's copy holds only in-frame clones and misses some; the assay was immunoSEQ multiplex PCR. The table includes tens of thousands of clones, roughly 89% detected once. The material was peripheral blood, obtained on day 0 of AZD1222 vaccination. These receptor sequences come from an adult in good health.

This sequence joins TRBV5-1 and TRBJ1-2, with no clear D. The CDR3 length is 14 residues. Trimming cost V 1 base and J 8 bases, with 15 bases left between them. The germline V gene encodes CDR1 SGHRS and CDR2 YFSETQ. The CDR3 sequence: CASSLTRSLKGYTF. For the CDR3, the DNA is TGCGCCAGCAGCTTGACGCGTTCTTTAAAAGGCTACACCTTC. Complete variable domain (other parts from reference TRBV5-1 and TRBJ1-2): KAGVTQTPRYLIKTRGQQVTLSCSPISGHRSVSWYQQTPGQGLQFLFEYFSETQRNKGNFPGRFSGRQFSNSRSEMNVSTLELGDSALYLCASSLTRSLKGYTFGSGTRLTVV.

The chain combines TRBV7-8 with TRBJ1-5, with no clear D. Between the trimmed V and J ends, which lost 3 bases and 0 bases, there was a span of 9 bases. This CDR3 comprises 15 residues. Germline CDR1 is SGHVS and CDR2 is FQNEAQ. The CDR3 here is CASSLQLYSNQPQHF. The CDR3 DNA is TGTGCCAGCAGCTTGCAACTTTATAGCAATCAGCCCCAGCATTTT.

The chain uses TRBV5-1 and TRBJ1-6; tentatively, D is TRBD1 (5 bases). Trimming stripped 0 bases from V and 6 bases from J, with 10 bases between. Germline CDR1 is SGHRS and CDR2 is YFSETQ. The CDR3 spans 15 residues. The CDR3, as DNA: TGCGCCAGCAGCTTGGAGGGGTACAGTAATTCACCCCTCCACTTT. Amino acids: CASSLEGYSNSPLHF.

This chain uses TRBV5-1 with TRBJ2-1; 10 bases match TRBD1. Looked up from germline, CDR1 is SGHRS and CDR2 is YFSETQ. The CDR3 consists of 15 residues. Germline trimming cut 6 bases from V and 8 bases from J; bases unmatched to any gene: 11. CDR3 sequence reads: CASTRLGQGTDEQFF. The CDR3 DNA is TGCGCCAGCACAAGATTGGGACAGGGGACGGATGAGCAGTTCTTC.

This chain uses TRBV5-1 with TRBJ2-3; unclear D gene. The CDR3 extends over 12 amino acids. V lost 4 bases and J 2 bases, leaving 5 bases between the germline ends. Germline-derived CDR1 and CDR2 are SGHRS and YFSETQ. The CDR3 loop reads CASSRDTDTQYF. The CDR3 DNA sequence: TGCGCCAGCAGCCGCGACACAGATACGCAGTATTTT.

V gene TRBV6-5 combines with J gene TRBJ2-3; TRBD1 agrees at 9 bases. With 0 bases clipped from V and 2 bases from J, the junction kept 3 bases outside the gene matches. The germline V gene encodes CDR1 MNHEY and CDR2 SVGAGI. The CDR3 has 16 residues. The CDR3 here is CASSYSGTGYTDTQYF. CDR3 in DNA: TGTGCCAGCAGTTACTCAGGGACAGGGTACACAGATACGCAGTATTTT.

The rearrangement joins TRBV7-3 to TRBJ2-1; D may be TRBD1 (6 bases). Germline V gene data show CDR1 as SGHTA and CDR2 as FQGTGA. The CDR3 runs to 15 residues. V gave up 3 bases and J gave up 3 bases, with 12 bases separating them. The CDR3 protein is CASSLGRRGYNEQFF. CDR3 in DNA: TGTGCCAGCAGCTTGGGCCGCAGGGGCTACAATGAGCAGTTCTTC.

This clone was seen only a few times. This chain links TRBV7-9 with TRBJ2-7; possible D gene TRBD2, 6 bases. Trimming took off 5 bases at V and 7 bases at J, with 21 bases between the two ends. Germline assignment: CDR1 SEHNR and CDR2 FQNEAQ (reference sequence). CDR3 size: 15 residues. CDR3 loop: CASSPRVADLREQYF. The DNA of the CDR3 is TGTGCCAGCAGCCCACGAGTAGCGGACCTTAGGGAGCAGTACTTC. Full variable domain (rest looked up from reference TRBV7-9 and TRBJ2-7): DTGVSQNPRHKITKRGQNVTFRCDPISEHNRLYWYRQTLGQGPEFLTYFQNEAQLEKSRLLSDRFSAERPKGSFSTLEIQRTEQGDSAMYLCASSPRVADLREQYFGPGTRLTVT.

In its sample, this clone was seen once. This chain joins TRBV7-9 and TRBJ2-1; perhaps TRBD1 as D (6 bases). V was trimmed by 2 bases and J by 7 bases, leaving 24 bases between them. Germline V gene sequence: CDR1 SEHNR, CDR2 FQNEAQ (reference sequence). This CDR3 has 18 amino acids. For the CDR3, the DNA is TGTGCCAGCAGCTTATCCAATCGGGACACCCCCTTTGGGAATGAGCAGTTCTTC. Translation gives CASSLSNRDTPFGNEQFF.

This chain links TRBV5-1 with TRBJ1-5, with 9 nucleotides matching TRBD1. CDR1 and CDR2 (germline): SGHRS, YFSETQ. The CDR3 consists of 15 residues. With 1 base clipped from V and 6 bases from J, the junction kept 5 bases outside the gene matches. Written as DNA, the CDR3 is TGCGCCAGCAGCTTGACCACAGGGGGCATTCAGCCCCAGCATTTT. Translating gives CASSLTTGGIQPQHF.

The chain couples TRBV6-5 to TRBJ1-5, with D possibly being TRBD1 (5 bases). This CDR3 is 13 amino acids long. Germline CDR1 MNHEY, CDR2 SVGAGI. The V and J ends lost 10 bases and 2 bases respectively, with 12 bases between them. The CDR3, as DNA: TGTGCCACAGGGATCGTTGGCAATCAGCCCCAGCATTTT. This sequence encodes CATGIVGNQPQHF.

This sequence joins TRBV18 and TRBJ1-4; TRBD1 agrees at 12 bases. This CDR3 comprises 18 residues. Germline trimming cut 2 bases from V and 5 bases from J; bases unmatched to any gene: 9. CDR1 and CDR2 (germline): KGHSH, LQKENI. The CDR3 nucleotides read TGTGCCAGCTCACCAACCGGGACAGGGGGCATATTAAATGAAAAACTGTTTTTT. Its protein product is CASSPTGTGGILNEKLFF.

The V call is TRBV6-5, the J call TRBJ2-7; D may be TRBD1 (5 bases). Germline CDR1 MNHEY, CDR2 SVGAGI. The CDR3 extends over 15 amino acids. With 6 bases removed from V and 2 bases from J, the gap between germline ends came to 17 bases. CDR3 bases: TGTGCCAGCAGCCCGATAGGGGCCCGGACCTACGAGCAGTACTTC. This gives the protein CASSPIGARTYEQYF.

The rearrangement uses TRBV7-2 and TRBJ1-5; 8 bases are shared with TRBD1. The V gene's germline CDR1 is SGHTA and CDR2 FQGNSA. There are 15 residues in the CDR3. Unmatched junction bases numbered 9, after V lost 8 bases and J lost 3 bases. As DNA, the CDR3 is TGTGCCAGCCGAATGGACAGGGCGACCAATCAGCCCCAGCATTTT. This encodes CASRMDRATNQPQHF.

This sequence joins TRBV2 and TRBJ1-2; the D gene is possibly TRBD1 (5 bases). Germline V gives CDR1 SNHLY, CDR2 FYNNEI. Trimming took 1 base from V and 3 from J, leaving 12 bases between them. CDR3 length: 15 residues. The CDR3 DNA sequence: TGTGCCAGCAGTGAAGAAGGGGCGCACCACTATGGCTACACCTTC. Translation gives CASSEEGAHHYGYTF.

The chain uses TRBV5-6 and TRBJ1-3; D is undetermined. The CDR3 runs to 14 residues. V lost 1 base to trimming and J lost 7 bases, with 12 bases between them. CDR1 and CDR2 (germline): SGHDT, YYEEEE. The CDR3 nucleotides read TGTGCCAGCAGCTTGACGCGCCGGAGCAACACCATATATTTT. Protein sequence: CASSLTRRSNTIYF.

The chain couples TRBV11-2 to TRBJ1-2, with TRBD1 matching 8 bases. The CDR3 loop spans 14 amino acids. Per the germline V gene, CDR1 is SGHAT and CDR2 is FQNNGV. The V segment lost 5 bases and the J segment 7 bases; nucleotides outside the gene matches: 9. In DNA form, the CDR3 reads TGTGCCAGCAGCGTGGCGCAGGGGGCGGGTGGCTACACCTTC. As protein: CASSVAQGAGGYTF.